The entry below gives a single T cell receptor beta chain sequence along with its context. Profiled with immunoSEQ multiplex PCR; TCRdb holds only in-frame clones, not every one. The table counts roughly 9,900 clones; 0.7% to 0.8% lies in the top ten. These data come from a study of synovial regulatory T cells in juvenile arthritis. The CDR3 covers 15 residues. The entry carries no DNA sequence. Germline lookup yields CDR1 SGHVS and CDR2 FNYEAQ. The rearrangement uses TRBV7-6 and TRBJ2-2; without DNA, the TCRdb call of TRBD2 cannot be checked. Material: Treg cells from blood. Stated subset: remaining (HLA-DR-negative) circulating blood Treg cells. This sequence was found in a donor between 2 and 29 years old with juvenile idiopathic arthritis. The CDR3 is CASSPRGSGYGELFF. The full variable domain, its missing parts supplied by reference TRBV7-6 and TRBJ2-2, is GAGVSQSPRYKVTKRGQDVALRCDPISGHVSLYWYRQALGQGPEFLTYFNYEAQQDKSGLPNDRFSAERPEGSISTLTIQRTEQRDSAMYRCASSPRGSGYGELFFGEGSRLTVL.